These 7 T cell receptor beta chains share one sample of origin, sequenced in a study of regulatory T cells in long-lasting Graves disease. Time point indicated: newly diagnosed GD, antithyroid drugs for less than 3 months. RNA extracted from PBMCs served as the sequencing template. Building the TCR beta libraries relied on iRepertoire HTBI primers, and CDR3 regions underwent Arm-PCR. TCRdb analysed the multiplex PCR reads with MiXCR anew, one entry per CDR3 protein. The sample records 550,000 to 700,000 distinct CDR3 sequences, about 16% being singletons. These data are also associated with another study on T cells in Graves' hyperthyroidism and ophthalmopathy.

The source was peripheral blood mononuclear cells (PBMCs), collected at new diagnosis, from a patient treated with antithyroid drugs. These receptors all stem from a man between 18 and 35 years old with Graves disease.

This clonotype came up many times. As DNA, the CDR3 is TGTGCCAGCAGCAGGGGGACTAGGATGAGCAATGAGCAGTTCTTC. Translated: CASSRGTRMSNEQFF. The chain couples TRBV6-1 to TRBJ2-1, with D possibly being TRBD2 (8 bases). This CDR3 region has 15 residues. Germline CDR1 is MNHNS and CDR2 is SASEGT. The germline V and J ends were trimmed by 6 bases and 6 bases, with 18 bases remaining between them.

The chain couples TRBV29-1 to TRBJ2-2; D unresolved. The CDR3 extends over 11 amino acids. Trimming stripped 3 bases from V and 4 bases from J, with 3 bases between. CDR1 SQVTM and CDR2 ANQGSEA come from the germline V gene. The CDR3 spells CSVDATGELFF. CDR3 bases: TGCAGCGTTGACGCCACCGGGGAGCTGTTTTTT.

This clonotype was counted ten times or more. This rearrangement joins TRBV6-1 to TRBJ1-1, with 7 nucleotides matching TRBD1. The CDR3 runs 13 residues. Per germline, CDR1 MNHNS and CDR2 SASEGT. The J segment lost 4 bases and the V segment lost 7 bases, leaving 6 bases of the junction unmatched. In DNA form, the CDR3 reads TGTGCCAGCAACCCTACAGGGGTCACTGAAGCTTTCTTT. This codes for CASNPTGVTEAFF.

The chain uses TRBV24-1 and TRBJ1-1, with D possibly being TRBD1 (5 bases). V was trimmed by 5 bases and J by 6 bases, leaving 12 bases between them. The CDR3 is 13 amino acids. Germline V gives CDR1 KGHDR, CDR2 SFDVKD. The CDR3 loop reads CATSGDDSAEAFF. Written as DNA, the CDR3 is TGTGCCACCAGTGGCGATGACAGTGCTGAAGCTTTCTTT.

This clonotype was counted at least ten times. The chain is built from TRBV12-3 or TRBV12-4 and TRBJ2-2, with 8 bases matching TRBD1. The CDR3 runs 16 residues. The ends lost 3 bases at V and 4 bases at J; junction bases unmatched: 7. The CDR3 sequence is CASSFNRGRLTGELFF. The CDR3 DNA reads as TGTGCCAGCAGTTTTAACAGGGGGAGACTCACCGGGGAGCTGTTTTTT.

V gene TRBV7-9 combines with J gene TRBJ1-6; D perhaps matches TRBD1 (6 bases). The ends were cut back, 5 bases at V and 0 bases at J, with 11 bases in the middle. Per the germline V gene, CDR1 is SEHNR and CDR2 is FQNEAQ (reference sequence). This CDR3 has 16 residues. CDR3 sequence reads: CASSLGQTSYNSPLHF. The DNA of the CDR3 is TGTGCCAGCAGCCTGGGACAAACCTCCTATAATTCACCCCTCCACTTT.

This clonotype was seen many times. V usage is TRBV6-1 and J usage is TRBJ1-1; 9 positions agree with TRBD1. V shed 6 bases, J shed 11 bases, and the junction held 10 bases outside the gene matches. The length of the CDR3 is 13 residues. CDR1 MNHNS and CDR2 SASEGT come from the germline V gene. CDR3 region: CASRAGQGGRAFF. The CDR3 nucleotides read TGTGCCAGCAGGGCGGGACAGGGAGGTCGGGCTTTCTTT.